The source of this T cell receptor (beta chain) is a study of identical twins. CDR1 is SQVTM, CDR2 ANQGSEA, per germline. The V gene end was trimmed by 4 bases and the J gene end by 2 bases; junction bases not matched to a gene: 12. The CDR3 covers 17 residues. From the 5' RACE reads, TCRdb called clonotypes with MiXCR, one entry per CDR3 protein. The sample lists approximately 260,000 distinct CDR3 sequences; approximately 8.6% were seen once. These sequences were also reported in another study, on yellow fever vaccine responses in identical twins.

The chain has TRBV29-1 and TRBJ1-2; 11 bases align to TRBD1. The receptor's source is a woman under 30 in good health. Source material: CD8+ T cells sorted from blood. The CDR3 loop is CSVVGQGANSLNYGYTF. In nucleotides, the CDR3 is TGCAGCGTTGTCGGACAGGGGGCCAATTCCCTAAACTATGGCTACACCTTC.